This TCR beta chain was identified during a study of blood T cell repertoires in COVID-19. Study-level background: T cells, B-cell-depleted T cells, or PBMCs provided the cDNA or gDNA that served as material.

The germline gives CDR1 MNHEY, CDR2 SMNVEV (reference sequence). V gave up 5 bases and J gave up 7 bases; unmatched junction bases: 7. This CDR3 has 13 residues. Data came from immunoSEQ multiplex PCR; TCRdb stores just in-frame clones and leaves some out. The sample yields fewer than 400,000 clones, 90% seen once. This TCR derives from a woman aged 25 to 39 who had been exposed to COVID-19. Material: PBMCs or T cells enriched from blood (not recorded which). The rearrangement links TRBV27 to TRBJ1-2; 7 bases line up with TRBD1. The CDR3 is CASSQTGFPGYTF. DNA of the CDR3: TGTGCCAGCAGTCAGACAGGGTTTCCTGGCTACACCTTC.